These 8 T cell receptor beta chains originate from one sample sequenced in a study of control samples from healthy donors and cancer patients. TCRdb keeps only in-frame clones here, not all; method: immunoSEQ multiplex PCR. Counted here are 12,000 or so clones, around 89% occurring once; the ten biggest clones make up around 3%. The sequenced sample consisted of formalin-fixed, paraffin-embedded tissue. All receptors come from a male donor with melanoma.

In nucleotides, the CDR3 is TGCGCCAGCAGCCAAGCCTCTGGAAACACCATATATTTT. It is translated as CASSQASGNTIYF. The rearrangement links TRBV4-1 to TRBJ1-3; D call uncertain. The CDR3 sequence is 13 residues long. The V end was cut by 1 base, the J end by 0 bases, with 1 base between. From germline, CDR1 is MGHRA and CDR2 YSYEKL.

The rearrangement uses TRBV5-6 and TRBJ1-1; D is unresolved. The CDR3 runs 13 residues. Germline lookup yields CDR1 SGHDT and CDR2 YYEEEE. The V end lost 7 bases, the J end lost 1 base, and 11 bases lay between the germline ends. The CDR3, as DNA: TGTGCCAGCTATTGGATAGGGAACACTGAAGCTTTCTTT. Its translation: CASYWIGNTEAFF.

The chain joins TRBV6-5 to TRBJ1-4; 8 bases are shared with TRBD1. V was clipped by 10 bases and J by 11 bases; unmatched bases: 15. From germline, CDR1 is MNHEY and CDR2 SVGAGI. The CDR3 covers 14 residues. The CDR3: CATPGPGQGGKLFF. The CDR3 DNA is TGTGCCACTCCTGGCCCCGGACAGGGTGGGAAACTGTTTTTT.

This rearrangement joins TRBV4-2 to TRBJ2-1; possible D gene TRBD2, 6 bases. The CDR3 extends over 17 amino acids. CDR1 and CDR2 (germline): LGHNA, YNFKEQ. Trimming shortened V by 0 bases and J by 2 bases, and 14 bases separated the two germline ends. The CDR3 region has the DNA TGTGCCAGCAGCCAAGATCGATCTAGCGAGACCTACAATGAGCAGTTCTTC. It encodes CASSQDRSSETYNEQFF.

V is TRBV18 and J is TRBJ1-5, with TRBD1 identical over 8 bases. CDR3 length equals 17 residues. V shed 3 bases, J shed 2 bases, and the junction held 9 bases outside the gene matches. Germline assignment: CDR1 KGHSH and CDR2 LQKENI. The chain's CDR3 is CASSPRQGAIGNQPQHF. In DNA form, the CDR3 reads TGTGCCAGCTCACCGAGGCAGGGGGCGATAGGCAATCAGCCCCAGCATTTT.

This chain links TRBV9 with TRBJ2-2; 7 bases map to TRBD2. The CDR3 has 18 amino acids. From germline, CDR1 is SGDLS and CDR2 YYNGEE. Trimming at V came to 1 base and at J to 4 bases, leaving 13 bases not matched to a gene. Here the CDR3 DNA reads TGTGCCAGCAGCGTAAACTCCCCCCTAGCGGCTCCCACCGGGGAGCTGTTTTTT. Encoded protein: CASSVNSPLAAPTGELFF.

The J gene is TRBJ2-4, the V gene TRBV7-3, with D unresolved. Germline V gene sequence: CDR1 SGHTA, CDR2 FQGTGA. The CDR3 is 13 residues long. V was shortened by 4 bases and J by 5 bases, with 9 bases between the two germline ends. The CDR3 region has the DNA TGTGCCAGCAGCTCCCGACTGGAAAACATTCAGTACTTC. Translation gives CASSSRLENIQYF.

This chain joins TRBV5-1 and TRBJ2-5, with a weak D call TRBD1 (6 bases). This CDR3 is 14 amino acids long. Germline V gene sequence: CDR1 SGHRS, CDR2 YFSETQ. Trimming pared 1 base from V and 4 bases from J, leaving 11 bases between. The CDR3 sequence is CASSLTGSVETQYF. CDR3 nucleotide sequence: TGCGCCAGCAGCTTGACAGGGTCAGTAGAGACCCAGTACTTC. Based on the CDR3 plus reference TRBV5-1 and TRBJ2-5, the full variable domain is KAGVTQTPRYLIKTRGQQVTLSCSPISGHRSVSWYQQTPGQGLQFLFEYFSETQRNKGNFPGRFSGRQFSNSRSEMNVSTLELGDSALYLCASSLTGSVETQYFGPGTRLLVL.